The sequence of this T cell receptor (beta chain) was determined in a study of shared clonotypes between healthy human individuals. Study information: Each donor contributed plates that comprised three CD4 naive, three CD4 memory, two CD8 naive and one CD8 memory.

Notes on the study in general: Relative to memory subsets, naive subsets generally showed larger estimated richness. A small donor pool kept down the genetic and exposure-history diversity that was represented.

Notes on this clone: Its antigen is still unknown. The same CDR3 arises from other DNA sequences in this sample as well.

The CDR3 covers 14 residues. Trimming pared 0 bases from V and 3 bases from J, leaving 8 bases between. CDR1 SGHVS and CDR2 FNYEAQ come from the germline V gene. The method was immunoSEQ multiplex PCR; TCRdb's version includes in-frame clones alone and lacks a portion of them. The sample consists of about 660,000 clones, roughly 70% of them appearing once. This TCR was sampled from a woman in her twenties or thirties in good health. Sequencing was carried out using memory CD4+ T cells sorted from blood. Subset denoted: CD45RA-negative fraction. The V call is TRBV7-6, the J call TRBJ1-1; D is possibly TRBD1 (5 bases). CDR3 sequence: CASSLAGGYTEAFF. The CDR3 DNA sequence: TGTGCCAGCAGCTTAGCGGGGGGGTACACTGAAGCTTTCTTT.